A single sample gave rise to the 22 T cell receptor beta chains below, sequenced in a study of cytomegalovirus exposure and HLA in healthy donors. Primers for the PCR totalled 60 Vbeta and 13 Jbeta. Produced via immunoSEQ multiplex PCR; TCRdb's table is partial and in-frame only. The data show some 76,000 clones, under 80% seen once. Sequenced material: PBMCs. The source of these receptors is a man in his 60s in good health and CMV-seropositive.

The genes are TRBV13 and TRBJ2-5, with D perhaps TRBD2 (5 bases). Trimming stripped 2 bases from V and 3 bases from J, with 25 bases between. Germline-derived CDR1 and CDR2 are PRHDT and FYEKMQ (reference sequence). The CDR3 totals 19 residues. CDR3 sequence: CASSLRRFGKNGGKETQYF. CDR3 in DNA: TGTGCCAGCAGCTTACGGAGGTTTGGAAAAAACGGTGGGAAAGAGACCCAGTACTTC.

V gene TRBV19 combines with J gene TRBJ1-1; no reliable D call. The CDR3 is made up of 14 amino acids. V was clipped by 6 bases and J by 3 bases, with 14 bases between them. CDR1 is LNHDA, CDR2 SQIVND, per germline (reference sequence). CDR3 sequence reads: CASSVSQAYTEAFF. CDR3 nucleotides: TGTGCCAGTAGCGTCTCTCAGGCATACACTGAAGCTTTCTTT. Looking up the rest from reference TRBV19 and TRBJ1-1 gives the full variable domain: DGGITQSPKYLFRKEGQNVTLSCEQNLNHDAMYWYRQDPGQGLRLIYYSQIVNDFQKGDIAEGYSVSREKKESFPLTVTSAQKNPTAFYLCASSVSQAYTEAFFGQGTRLTVV.

This chain links TRBV19 with TRBJ2-1; 8 bases map to TRBD2. The germline CDR1 and CDR2 sequences are LNHDA and SQIVND (reference sequence). The CDR3 is 14 residues long. With V trimmed by 8 bases and J by 9 bases, 12 bases remained unmatched. CDR3 loop: CASLQPGLGFEQFF. CDR3 nucleotides: TGTGCCAGTCTCCAACCGGGACTAGGGTTTGAGCAGTTCTTC.

V and J are TRBV7-2 and TRBJ1-1; 7 bases line up with TRBD1. The CDR3 runs to 12 residues. Per the germline V gene, CDR1 is SGHTA and CDR2 is FQGNSA. Trimming at V came to 8 bases and at J to 7 bases, leaving 7 bases not matched to a gene. The CDR3 region has the DNA TGTGCCAGCGGGACAGTCAGATATGAAGCTTTCTTT. Encoded protein: CASGTVRYEAFF.

The CDR3 spells CASSLFEENTEAFF. Written as DNA, the CDR3 is TGTGCCAGCAGCTTATTTGAGGAGAACACTGAAGCTTTCTTT. The V gene is TRBV7-8, the J gene TRBJ1-1; no firm D call. The CDR3 spans 14 residues. The germline V and J ends were trimmed by 2 bases and 1 base, with 8 bases remaining between them. In germline, CDR1 is SGHVS, CDR2 FQNEAQ.

The J gene is TRBJ1-5, the V gene TRBV2, with unresolved D. Germline V lookup: CDR1 SNHLY, CDR2 FYNNEI. The CDR3 extends over 15 amino acids. Trimming took off 4 bases at V and 3 bases at J, with 13 bases between the two ends. Here the CDR3 reads CASSGRGGNNQPQHF. For the CDR3, the DNA is TGTGCCAGCAGTGGTCGGGGAGGGAACAATCAGCCCCAGCATTTT.

CDR3 in DNA: TGTGCCAGCAGCTTAGTCTCCGTTGAGCAGTTCTTC. Encoded protein: CASSLVSVEQFF. The chain has TRBV7-8 and TRBJ2-1; D gene ambiguous. V lost 1 base to trimming and J lost 9 bases, with 7 bases between them. This CDR3 contains 12 residues. Germline V gene sequence: CDR1 SGHVS, CDR2 FQNEAQ.

The chain recombines TRBV30 with TRBJ2-1, with a tentative D call TRBD2 (6 bases). The germline CDR1 and CDR2 sequences are GTSNPN and SVGIG (reference sequence). The CDR3 loop spans 14 amino acids. Trimming took 5 bases from V and 7 from J, leaving 18 bases between them. DNA for the CDR3: TGTGCCTGGGGGAGCGGGTCTATTGTAAATGAGCAGTTCTTC. It codes for CAWGSGSIVNEQFF. Looking up the rest from reference TRBV30 and TRBJ2-1 gives the full variable domain: SQTIHQWPATLVQPVGSPLSLECTVEGTSNPNLYWYRQAAGRGLQLLFYSVGIGQISSEVPQNLSASRPQDRQFILSSKKLLLSDSGFYLCAWGSGSIVNEQFFGPGTRLTVL.

The chain employs TRBV27 and TRBJ1-1, with 9 bases matching TRBD1. Germline values: CDR1 MNHEY, CDR2 SMNVEV (reference sequence). There are 15 residues in the CDR3. Trimming took 3 bases from V and 5 from J; bases not matched to a gene: 7. The CDR3 DNA reads as TGTGCCAGCAGTTTGGGACAGGGTGAACGGACTGAAGCTTTCTTT. Protein product: CASSLGQGERTEAFF.

V gene TRBV27 combines with J gene TRBJ1-1, with a possible D match to TRBD1 (5 bases). The CDR3 totals 14 residues. Trimming removed 11 bases from V and 1 base from J, with 17 bases in between. Germline V CDR1 and CDR2: MNHEY, SMNVEV (reference sequence). CDR3 sequence reads: CADPVDSSNTEAFF. For the CDR3, the DNA is TGTGCCGACCCGGTCGACAGCTCGAACACTGAAGCTTTCTTT.

The gene calls are TRBV2 and TRBJ1-5, with TRBD1 as a possible D gene (5 bases). Between the trimmed V and J ends, which lost 3 bases and 4 bases, there was a span of 13 bases. The CDR3 totals 15 residues. The germline CDR1 and CDR2 sequences are SNHLY and FYNNEI. Written as DNA, the CDR3 is TGTGCCAGCAGTGATCTTTGGGCAGGGAATCAGCCCCAGCATTTT. The encoded protein is CASSDLWAGNQPQHF.

This chain links TRBV14 with TRBJ2-3, with 7 bases lining up with TRBD2. The CDR3 has 16 residues. Trimming at V came to 1 base and at J to 2 bases, leaving 6 bases not matched to a gene. Germline V CDR1 and CDR2: SGHDN, FVKESK. CDR3 coding DNA: TGTGCCAGCAGCCAAGGGCCTAGCGGAGACACAGATACGCAGTATTTT. This encodes CASSQGPSGDTDTQYF.

This clone was seen just once. V and J are TRBV27 and TRBJ2-3, with D perhaps matching TRBD2 (6 bases). Trimming took off 1 base at V and 1 base at J, with 24 bases between the two ends. There are 20 residues in the CDR3. Germline V gene lookup returns CDR1 MNHEY and CDR2 SMNVEV (reference sequence). This CDR3 reads CASSLYAEQRGAIRTDTQYF. The CDR3 bases are TGTGCCAGCAGTTTATACGCCGAACAACGCGGGGCGATCCGCACAGATACGCAGTATTTT.

The rearrangement links TRBV5-8 to TRBJ2-7, with 10 bases that match TRBD1. After removal of 3 bases from V and 5 bases from J, the junction contained 8 bases not matched to a gene. Per germline, CDR1 SGHTS and CDR2 YDEGEE. The CDR3 loop spans 15 amino acids. CDR3 sequence reads: CASSSRDRGLHEQYF. CDR3 DNA sequence: TGTGCCAGCAGCTCCCGGGACAGGGGTCTCCACGAGCAGTACTTC.

For the CDR3, the DNA is TGCGCCAGCAGCTTGCAGCGGGAGGTCACCGGGGAGCTGTTTTTT. Translating gives CASSLQREVTGELFF. The gene calls are TRBV5-1 and TRBJ2-2, with TRBD2 matching over 9 bases. In germline, CDR1 is SGHRS, CDR2 YFSETQ. V gave up 1 base and J gave up 4 bases; unmatched junction bases: 2. The CDR3 has 15 residues.

This clone was counted a single time. The gene calls are TRBV7-9 and TRBJ2-7, with 7 bases identical to TRBD2. The CDR3 has 14 residues. Trimming at V came to 5 bases and at J to 0 bases, leaving 4 bases not matched to a gene. CDR1 SEHNR and CDR2 FQNEAQ come from the germline V gene (reference sequence). CDR3 amino acids: CASSPLADSYEQYF. CDR3 nucleotides: TGTGCCAGCAGCCCCCTAGCGGACTCCTACGAGCAGTACTTC.

The chain has TRBV6-5 and TRBJ1-4, with a weak D call TRBD1 (5 bases). From germline, CDR1 is MNHEY and CDR2 SVGAGI. The CDR3 consists of 13 residues. With 2 bases removed from V and 11 bases from J, the gap between germline ends came to 12 bases. The CDR3 nucleotides read TGTGCCAGCAGTTACACCGGGGGGGGGAAACTGTTTTTT. Protein product: CASSYTGGGKLFF.

The chain has TRBV9 and TRBJ2-1; 10 positions match TRBD1. The CDR3 covers 15 residues. The germline gives CDR1 SGDLS, CDR2 YYNGEE. V shed 4 bases and J 3 bases; nucleotides not matched to a gene: 4. The CDR3 here is CASSPRTGGYNEQFF. DNA for the CDR3: TGTGCCAGCAGCCCCCGGACAGGGGGCTACAATGAGCAGTTCTTC.

The CDR3 spells CASRPSGAETQYF. CDR3 DNA sequence: TGTGCCAGTAGACCCAGTGGGGCAGAGACCCAGTACTTC. This chain joins TRBV19 and TRBJ2-5; D might be TRBD1 (5 bases). CDR3 size: 13 residues. Germline CDR1 is LNHDA and CDR2 is SQIVND (reference sequence). Trimming cost V 6 bases and J 4 bases, with 12 bases left between them.

The V gene is TRBV5-4, the J gene TRBJ2-7; 7 nucleotides agree with TRBD1. CDR3 length: 15 amino acids. From germline, CDR1 is SGHNT and CDR2 YYREEE (reference sequence). V shed 2 bases and J 4 bases; nucleotides not matched to a gene: 9. The CDR3 spells CASSLYRGRGYEQYF. CDR3 sequence (DNA): TGTGCCAGCAGCTTATACAGGGGACGGGGATACGAGCAGTACTTC.

The V call is TRBV5-1, the J call TRBJ1-1; D remains unclear. The germline CDR1 and CDR2 sequences are SGHRS and YFSETQ. Trimming cost V 2 bases and J 1 base, with 9 bases left between them. The CDR3 has 14 residues. The CDR3 DNA sequence: TGCGCCAGCAGCTTCTTACAGAGGAACACTGAAGCTTTCTTT. Encoded protein: CASSFLQRNTEAFF.

J is TRBJ2-3 and V is TRBV27; D gene ambiguous. Germline V lookup: CDR1 MNHEY, CDR2 SMNVEV (reference sequence). The CDR3 is 14 amino acids. V was trimmed by 4 bases and J by 1 base, leaving 9 bases between them. The CDR3 DNA sequence: TGTGCCAGCAGTTATGTTGAGCGCACAGATACGCAGTATTTT. This encodes CASSYVERTDTQYF.